This TCR beta chain comes out of a study of response to subunit inactivated influenza vaccine. Findings and limits, study-wide: There was a suggestion from the authors that each seasonal influenza vaccination recruits few new T cells.

TCRdb reprocessed the RT-PCR reads with MiXCR, giving one entry per CDR3 protein. Among about 240,000 distinct CDR3 sequences listed, 9% to 15% were seen once. This clonotype was picked up a small number of times. Its antigen is as yet unknown. The CDR3 extends over 15 amino acids. J gave up 3 bases and V 4 bases, and 3 bases lay outside the gene matches. Germline CDR1 reads SEHNR; CDR2 reads FQNEAQ (reference sequence). The TCR comes from a man aged 45-60 years who received an inactivated influenza vaccine. The sample here was non-naive T cells sorted from PBMCs, taken 14 to 15 days before vaccination. The chain is built from TRBV7-9 and TRBJ2-1; TRBD2 matches at 10 bases. The CDR3 loop is CASSSAGGYYNEQFF. CDR3 nucleotide sequence: TGTGCCAGCAGCTCAGCGGGAGGGTACTACAATGAGCAGTTCTTC.